This T cell receptor beta chain was retrieved from a study of CD8+ T cells in alopecia areata. Described treatment: oral pan-JAK inhibitor, 5-10 mg twice daily. Per the germline V gene, CDR1 is MNHEY and CDR2 is SMNVEV (reference sequence). CDR3 length equals 12 residues. V shed 5 bases and J shed 5 bases, with 9 bases lying between them. RNA extraction was followed by reverse transcription into cDNA, which acted as the sequencing template. Here immunoSEQ multiplex PCR was the method, and the copy in TCRdb shows in-frame clones only, minus some. The sample carries tens of thousands of clones, about three fifths recorded once.

The chain employs TRBV27 and TRBJ2-5; either TRBD1 or TRBD2 may fit D (5 bases each). The TCR sequence derives from a human donor with alopecia areata. The material sequenced was CD8+ T cells sorted from blood, taken at week 4, from a patient treated with tofacitinib. The CDR3 spells CASSQGGETQYF. For the CDR3, the DNA is TGTGCCAGCAGTCAGGGCGGGGAGACCCAGTACTTC.